Detailed here is one T cell receptor (beta chain). Its target antigen remains unknown. Base qualities are not provided; no much larger clone lies one nucleotide away. These data originate in a study of blood T cell repertoires in COVID-19 (TCRdb year 2020). General notes on the study: Samples covering the acute and convalescent phases of COVID-19 were provided by collaborators in the United States, Italy and Spain. The prospective study material was composed of cDNA or gDNA derived from T cells, B-cell-depleted T cells, or PBMCs. The dataset comprised deeply sampled blood TCRbeta repertoires from subjects exposed to, actively infected with, or recovered from COVID-19. A freely available public database, intended as a resource for researchers studying the immune response to SARS-CoV-2, is where the repertoires were released. Samples were obtained from the ongoing ImmuneRACE study (first 160 participants) and from about 1,300 subjects provided by 6 global collaborators. Sample metadata almost always included a de-identified subject ID, COVID-19 status, age in years and sex. Where available, HLA class I and class II types were taken from metadata supplied by the sample provider and were not determined by assay-based typing. The paper as a whole reports these results and caveats: How much clinical and demographic metadata was included differed by source and by participant, and the metadata was provided uncurated.

The germline V gene sets CDR1 to LGHNT and CDR2 to FRNRAP. Trimming costs V 9 bases and J 3 bases, and their ends lie 23 bases apart. Taken from cysteine to phenylalanine, the CDR3 has 16 residues. Of all the DNA, just the CDR3 is kept, 48 bases in frame from base 1. Participants in the prospective study were enrolled through a virtual design, were aged 18 to 89 years, and lived in about 25 United States geographic areas. To assign participants to cohorts, the prospective study relied on clinical history that participants themselves reported in a screening survey and a study questionnaire. Exposed participants had been in contact with someone with a PCR-confirmed or clinician-diagnosed COVID-19 case within 2 weeks of study entry. In the prospective study, mobile phlebotomists collected whole blood, serum and a nasopharyngeal or oropharyngeal swab from each participant. Prospective study participants could optionally give additional blood draws and questionnaires over a roughly two-month period. Prospective study blood samples were shipped either frozen or at room temperature before DNA extraction.

TCRbeta CDR3 regions were amplified from genomic DNA using the immunoSEQ Assay, a bias-controlled multiplex PCR. From the authors' description of their analysis: Nucleated cell counts per sample were estimated from amplification of reference gene primers within the assay. To quantify the absolute abundance of each unique TCRbeta CDR3 rearrangement, sequence reads were collapsed and filtered. For each sample, productive Simpson clonality was calculated as the square root of Simpson's diversity index across productive rearrangements. The table comes from immuneACCESS by way of TCRdb, which keeps in-frame sequences with V and J called. Part of the clones is missing from these tables; in studies checked, under half for an unresolved V gene and the rest for unknown reasons. That table is the source of V, J and clone size, and D and trimming were worked out from the DNA. This sample lists fewer than 200,000 clones; 80% to 85% were detected once. The top ten constitute less than 3.5% of the sample.

The sample comprised PBMCs or T cells enriched from blood (not recorded which). This sequence originates from a woman aged 25 to 45 who had been exposed to COVID-19. Rearrangement joined TRBV12-5 to TRBJ1-1, with an unclear D gene assignment. The CDR3 reads CASRGGAGGEYTEAFF. In nucleotide form, the sequence is TGTGCTAGCCGAGGAGGTGCAGGAGGCGAGTACACTGAAGCTTTCTTT.